One sample yielded the 27 T cell receptor beta chains listed below, sequenced in a study of blood T cell repertoires in COVID-19. Repertoires were generated with immunoSEQ multiplex PCR, while TCRdb's copy carries only in-frame clones and drops some. Here the sample spans under 350,000 clones, roughly 91% being singletons. Source material: PBMCs or T cells enriched from blood (not recorded which). The receptor set was obtained from a woman aged 55-75 years who had recovered from COVID-19.

This rearrangement joins TRBV19 to TRBJ2-7; D perhaps matches TRBD2 (5 bases). This CDR3 has 15 residues. Germline assignment: CDR1 LNHDA and CDR2 SQIVND (reference sequence). The V gene lost 3 bases and the J gene lost 3 bases, with 15 bases spanning the gap. CDR3 coding DNA: TGTGCCAGTAGTATGGGGAGCGTCTCCATCTACGAGCAGTACTTC. Its protein is CASSMGSVSIYEQYF.

This chain joins TRBV2 and TRBJ1-5, with 7 nucleotides matching TRBD1. J lost 5 bases, V lost 3 bases, and 7 bases had no gene match. From germline, CDR1 is SNHLY and CDR2 FYNNEI. The CDR3 is 15 residues long. CDR3 DNA sequence: TGTGCCAGCAGTGAGGGGTCCCAGGGGGATCAGCCCCAGCATTTT. Translating gives CASSEGSQGDQPQHF.

This sequence joins TRBV30 and TRBJ1-3; 7 nucleotides line up with TRBD1. In germline, CDR1 is GTSNPN, CDR2 SVGIG (reference sequence). V was clipped by 7 bases and J by 0 bases; unmatched bases: 3. The CDR3 extends over 13 amino acids. CDR3 bases: TGTGCCTCCCGACAGGGCTCTGGAAACACCATATATTTT. It codes for CASRQGSGNTIYF.

This rearrangement joins TRBV28 to TRBJ1-2; TRBD1 matches 12 bases. Germline CDR1 reads MDHEN; CDR2 reads SYDVKM. CDR3 size: 18 residues. V lost 4 bases, J lost 5 bases, and 14 bases stayed unmatched. CDR3 amino acids: CASSSTSGTGGGPYGYTF. Written as DNA, the CDR3 is TGTGCCAGCAGTTCTACTAGCGGGACAGGGGGCGGGCCTTATGGCTACACCTTC.

This rearrangement joins TRBV19 to TRBJ2-2; D perhaps matches TRBD2 (5 bases). The germline gives CDR1 LNHDA, CDR2 SQIVND (reference sequence). The germline V and J ends were trimmed by 7 bases and 1 base, with 22 bases remaining between them. The CDR3 consists of 18 residues. The DNA of the CDR3 is TGTGCCAGTAATCCCCGAGGGCTCGTGATAGGGAACACCGGGGAGCTGTTTTTT. This sequence encodes CASNPRGLVIGNTGELFF. Filled out from reference TRBV19 and TRBJ2-2, the complete variable domain reads DGGITQSPKYLFRKEGQNVTLSCEQNLNHDAMYWYRQDPGQGLRLIYYSQIVNDFQKGDIAEGYSVSREKKESFPLTVTSAQKNPTAFYLCASNPRGLVIGNTGELFFGEGSRLTVL.

This chain connects TRBV7-9 to TRBJ1-4, with D unclear. Trimming left V 5 bases short and J 0 bases short, with 13 bases between. Looked up from germline, CDR1 is SEHNR and CDR2 is FQNEAQ (reference sequence). The length of the CDR3 is 16 residues. In DNA, the CDR3 is TGTGCCAGCAGCCCGGGAGTCAGTTCAACTAATGAAAAACTGTTTTTT. Translation gives CASSPGVSSTNEKLFF.

The chain carries TRBV10-3 and TRBJ2-7; 10 bases match TRBD1. Germline CDR1 ENHRY, CDR2 SYGVKD. This CDR3 is 13 amino acids long. J lost 5 bases, V lost 6 bases, and 4 bases had no gene match. CDR3 protein: CAIRRQGANEQYF. CDR3 nucleotide sequence: TGTGCCATCAGGAGACAGGGGGCCAACGAGCAGTACTTC.

The J gene is TRBJ2-7, the V gene TRBV28, with 7 nucleotides matching TRBD1. J lost 2 bases, V lost 5 bases, and 9 bases had no gene match. The CDR3 contains 15 residues. Germline assignment: CDR1 MDHEN and CDR2 SYDVKM. The CDR3 reads CASSRTGTHTYEQYF. As DNA, the CDR3 is TGTGCCAGCAGTAGGACAGGCACTCATACCTACGAGCAGTACTTC.

V is TRBV10-3 and J is TRBJ2-1; tentatively, D is TRBD1 (5 bases). This CDR3 spans 17 amino acids. V was pared by 7 bases and J by 0 bases, with 19 bases between. Germline V lookup: CDR1 ENHRY, CDR2 SYGVKD. Here the CDR3 reads CAIKGTGTDSSYNEQFF. DNA of the CDR3: TGTGCCATCAAGGGAACGGGTACCGACAGCTCCTACAATGAGCAGTTCTTC.

The CDR3 loop reads CASSIWLAGGFDTQYF. The CDR3 bases are TGTGCCAGTAGTATCTGGCTAGCGGGGGGCTTCGATACGCAGTATTTT. The chain is built from TRBV19 and TRBJ2-3; 11 nucleotides align to TRBD2. The germline V gene encodes CDR1 LNHDA and CDR2 SQIVND (reference sequence). V was clipped by 3 bases and J by 6 bases; unmatched bases: 8. This CDR3 contains 16 residues.

This clone was seen a handful of times. The V and J genes are TRBV18 and TRBJ1-1; tentative D call: TRBD1 (6 bases). Germline values: CDR1 KGHSH, CDR2 LQKENI. This CDR3 spans 14 amino acids. The V end lost 3 bases, the J end lost 3 bases, and 11 bases lay between the germline ends. This CDR3 is CASSPQGTDTEAFF. In DNA, the CDR3 is TGTGCCAGCTCACCTCAGGGGACGGACACTGAAGCTTTCTTT.

The rearrangement joins TRBV2 to TRBJ2-7; 7 bases line up with TRBD1. Trimming cost V 5 bases and J 3 bases; bases outside gene matches: 10. This CDR3 comprises 15 residues. Germline lookup yields CDR1 SNHLY and CDR2 FYNNEI. Written as DNA, the CDR3 is TGTGCCAGCAGTCAGACAGGGTCCTTATTCTACGAGCAGTACTTC. It translates to CASSQTGSLFYEQYF.

This chain connects TRBV6-2 or TRBV6-3 to TRBJ2-7; D is possibly TRBD2 (6 bases). The length of the CDR3 is 15 residues. Germline V gene lookup returns CDR1 MNHEY and CDR2 SVGEGT. V was clipped by 2 bases and J by 1 base, with 12 bases between them. The DNA for the CDR3 is TGTGCCAGCAGTTACCGGCGGGATGGGTCCTACGAGCAGTACTTC. Translating gives CASSYRRDGSYEQYF.

The genes are TRBV2 and TRBJ1-4; tentative D call: TRBD1 (5 bases). The CDR3 runs to 14 residues. With 4 bases removed from V and 4 bases from J, the gap between germline ends came to 10 bases. Germline assignment: CDR1 SNHLY and CDR2 FYNNEI. The CDR3 is CASSGQSSNEKLFF. The CDR3 DNA is TGTGCCAGCAGTGGACAGTCTAGTAATGAAAAACTGTTTTTT.

This clone was counted once. The chain recombines TRBV6-6 with TRBJ1-5; 7 bases align to TRBD1. CDR1 and CDR2 from the germline V gene are MNHNY and SVGAGI (reference sequence). The CDR3 is 16 amino acids. V trimming: 0 bases; J trimming: 4 bases; junction bases outside the gene matches: 6. The CDR3 DNA sequence: TGTGCCAGCAGTTACTCTGCACAGGGGAAAAATCAGCCCCAGCATTTT. It specifies CASSYSAQGKNQPQHF.

The chain links TRBV30 to TRBJ1-6; TRBD1 is a possible D gene (6 bases). V was trimmed by 0 bases and J by 9 bases, leaving 15 bases between them. The CDR3 extends over 15 amino acids. CDR1 is GTSNPN, CDR2 SVGIG, per germline (reference sequence). As DNA, the CDR3 is TGTGCCTGGAGTGTAGATGGGGCAGGGGTTTCACCCCTCCACTTT. Translation gives CAWSVDGAGVSPLHF.

The chain has TRBV12-3 or TRBV12-4 and TRBJ1-4, with D unclear. V lost 3 bases and J lost 8, with 4 bases in between. The CDR3 covers 11 residues. The CDR3 DNA is TGTGCCAGCAGTTTCGGGGAAAAACTGTTTTTT. This gives the protein CASSFGEKLFF.

This clone was detected only a few times. The same CDR3 can be traced to other DNA sequences in this sample. This rearrangement joins TRBV18 to TRBJ2-7; TRBD2 agrees at 11 bases. From germline, CDR1 is KGHSH and CDR2 LQKENI. The CDR3 has 14 residues. The ends lost 3 bases at V and 3 bases at J; junction bases unmatched: 1. CDR3 residues: CASSPGTSGYEQYF. The CDR3 region has the DNA TGTGCCAGCTCACCCGGGACTAGCGGCTACGAGCAGTACTTC.

The chain has TRBV3-1 (or the pseudogene TRBV3-2) and TRBJ2-2; D is undetermined. Germline assignment: CDR1 LGHDT and CDR2 YNNKEL (reference sequence). The CDR3 has 14 amino acids. The V gene lost 1 base and the J gene lost 2 bases, with 5 bases spanning the gap. The CDR3 sequence: CASSQGPNTGELFF. CDR3 in DNA: TGTGCCAGCAGCCAAGGGCCAAACACCGGGGAGCTGTTTTTT.

The V call is TRBV19, the J call TRBJ2-7; 10 bases map to TRBD2. Germline V CDR1 and CDR2: LNHDA, SQIVND (reference sequence). CDR3 length equals 13 residues. The J segment lost 5 bases and the V segment lost 3 bases, leaving 1 base of the junction unmatched. CDR3 in amino acids: CASSILAGDEQYF. The CDR3 DNA sequence: TGTGCCAGTAGTATTCTAGCGGGAGACGAGCAGTACTTC. Variable domain in full (rest from reference TRBV19 and TRBJ2-7): DGGITQSPKYLFRKEGQNVTLSCEQNLNHDAMYWYRQDPGQGLRLIYYSQIVNDFQKGDIAEGYSVSREKKESFPLTVTSAQKNPTAFYLCASSILAGDEQYFGPGTRLTVT.

The V gene is TRBV2, the J gene TRBJ1-5; TRBD1 agrees at 7 bases. V gave up 6 bases and J gave up 2 bases; unmatched junction bases: 10. Germline CDR1 is SNHLY and CDR2 is FYNNEI. CDR3 length equals 16 residues. The CDR3 DNA reads TGTGCCAGCAGACCTATGACAGGGTTCGGCAATCAGCCCCAGCATTTT. Its translation is CASRPMTGFGNQPQHF.

CDR3 region: CASPGTGVAEKLFF. The CDR3 coding sequence is TGTGCCAGCCCAGGGACAGGGGTGGCTGAAAAACTGTTTTTT. This rearrangement joins TRBV18 to TRBJ1-4, with 10 bases identical to TRBD1. The CDR3 extends over 14 amino acids. Germline V gene data show CDR1 as KGHSH and CDR2 as LQKENI. Germline trimming cut 8 bases from V and 7 bases from J; bases unmatched to any gene: 7.

This clone is a singleton in its sample. The rearrangement uses TRBV30 and TRBJ1-1; D is unresolved. The CDR3 is 14 residues long. Germline V gene sequence: CDR1 GTSNPN, CDR2 SVGIG (reference sequence). Between the trimmed V and J ends, which lost 2 bases and 6 bases, there was a span of 16 bases. CDR3 bases: TGTGCCTGGAGTCCCATTTTAGGGAGCGCTGAAGCTTTCTTT. Amino acid sequence: CAWSPILGSAEAFF.

The rearrangement links TRBV28 to TRBJ2-2; TRBD1 matches 8 bases. V lost 6 bases to trimming and J lost 7 bases; unmatched junction nucleotides: 10. Germline assignment: CDR1 MDHEN and CDR2 SYDVKM. The CDR3 extends over 15 amino acids. CDR3 region: CASSRQGASIGELFF. DNA for the CDR3: TGTGCCAGCAGCAGGCAGGGGGCGAGCATCGGGGAGCTGTTTTTT.

The gene calls are TRBV3-1 (or the pseudogene TRBV3-2) and TRBJ1-6; tentatively, D is TRBD1 (5 bases). V was cut by 3 bases and J by 6 bases, with 12 bases left in between. CDR1 and CDR2 (germline): LGHDT, YNNKEL (reference sequence). The CDR3 covers 15 residues. This CDR3 reads CASSQGTLFNSPLHF. The CDR3 bases are TGTGCCAGCAGCCAGGGGACTTTGTTTAATTCACCCCTCCACTTT.

The V and J genes are TRBV29-1 and TRBJ2-1, with 7 nucleotides matching TRBD1. The junction had 6 bases not matched to a gene; V was cut back by 7 bases and J by 3 bases. The CDR3 has 13 amino acids. Germline V gene lookup returns CDR1 SQVTM and CDR2 ANQGSEA. The CDR3: CSGHRGFYNEQFF. In DNA form, the CDR3 reads TGCAGCGGGCACAGGGGATTCTACAATGAGCAGTTCTTC.

This clone has just a few counts. The chain joins TRBV19 to TRBJ1-6; D may be TRBD1 (6 bases). Trimming took off 4 bases at V and 5 bases at J, with 15 bases between the two ends. The CDR3 runs 16 residues. Germline values: CDR1 LNHDA, CDR2 SQIVND (reference sequence). The CDR3 loop reads CASSSFGGMDNSPLHF. The CDR3 DNA sequence: TGTGCCAGTAGTAGCTTTGGGGGCATGGATAATTCACCCCTCCACTTT.